A selection of T cell receptor beta chains follows, all from one sample in a study of blood T cell repertoires in COVID-19. Measured with immunoSEQ multiplex PCR; TCRdb has only the in-frame clones, and not every one. The sample carries 150,000 to 200,000 clones, 90% recorded once. Material for sequencing was peripheral blood. The receptors come from a man aged 45-65 years with acute or convalescent COVID-19. Each CDR3 is given with its conserved first and last residue. The D gene is left open where the match is weak. Not every row has a clone size; where given, it reads once, few, many or a size class.

CDR3 DNA: TGTGCCAGCAGTTACTCGACGAGAGGAACTGAAGCTTTCTTT; CDR3 protein: CASSYSTRGTEAFF; clone size: .; D gene: .; J gene: TRBJ1-1; V gene: TRBV6-5
CDR3 DNA: TGCGCCAGCAGCAAGACTAGCGGGAGAACCGGGGAGCTGTTTTTT; CDR3 protein: CASSKTSGRTGELFF; clone size: .; D gene: TRBD2; J gene: TRBJ2-2; V gene: TRBV5-1
CDR3 DNA: TGTGCCAGCAGCTTATCAGGGTTGAATCAGCCCCAGCATTTT; CDR3 protein: CASSLSGLNQPQHF; clone size: .; D gene: .; J gene: TRBJ1-5; V gene: TRBV7-9
CDR3 DNA: TGTGCCAGTTCCCATCGGCGGTTCGGTGGAAACACCGGGGAGCTGTTTTTT; CDR3 protein: CASSHRRFGGNTGELFF; clone size: .; D gene: .; J gene: TRBJ2-2; V gene: TRBV18
CDR3 DNA: TGTGCCAGCAGCTCACTAGCGGGAAGAAGCGAGCAGTACTTC; CDR3 protein: CASSSLAGRSEQYF; clone size: once; D gene: TRBD2; J gene: TRBJ2-7; V gene: TRBV11-2
CDR3 DNA: TGCGCCAGCAGTCAACCTGGGACAGAGAACACTGAAGCTTTCTTT; CDR3 protein: CASSQPGTENTEAFF; clone size: .; D gene: TRBD1; J gene: TRBJ1-1; V gene: TRBV23-1
CDR3 DNA: TGTGCCATCAGTGAATTTAGCGGGAGACTAGATGAGCAGTTCTTC; CDR3 protein: CAISEFSGRLDEQFF; clone size: .; D gene: TRBD2; J gene: TRBJ2-1; V gene: TRBV10-3
CDR3 DNA: TGTGCCAGCAGGGGACAGGGGGCAGGAAAACAGCCCCAGCATTTT; CDR3 protein: CASRGQGAGKQPQHF; clone size: .; D gene: TRBD1; J gene: TRBJ1-5; V gene: TRBV6-5
CDR3 DNA: TGTGCCAGCAGCTTCGGACTAGCGGGGGAGGACGAGCAGTACTTC; CDR3 protein: CASSFGLAGEDEQYF; clone size: once; D gene: TRBD2; J gene: TRBJ2-7; V gene: TRBV7-8
CDR3 DNA: TGTGCCAGCAGCTTACTAGCGGGAGGGCCGATTTACAATGAGCAGTTCTTC; CDR3 protein: CASSLLAGGPIYNEQFF; clone size: .; D gene: TRBD2; J gene: TRBJ2-1; V gene: TRBV7-2
CDR3 DNA: TGTGCCACCCGACTCCGGGACAGGGTCTCAGATACGCAGTATTTT; CDR3 protein: CATRLRDRVSDTQYF; clone size: .; D gene: TRBD1; J gene: TRBJ2-3; V gene: TRBV15
CDR3 DNA: TGCGCCAGCAGCTTGGAACCGACGGGGGTGAACACTGAAGCTTTCTTT; CDR3 protein: CASSLEPTGVNTEAFF; clone size: .; D gene: .; J gene: TRBJ1-1; V gene: TRBV5-1
CDR3 DNA: TGTGCCAGCAGTCCGGGTGCTGGCAACACTGAAGCTTTCTTT; CDR3 protein: CASSPGAGNTEAFF; clone size: .; D gene: .; J gene: TRBJ1-1; V gene: TRBV6-5
CDR3 DNA: TGTGCTAGCAGCTCTAGCCTAGTTCAATCCAATGAGCAGTTCTTC; CDR3 protein: CASSSSLVQSNEQFF; clone size: .; D gene: .; J gene: TRBJ2-1; V gene: TRBV7-7
CDR3 DNA: TGTGCCAGCAGCTTAGGGTGGACAGCGAACACTGAAGCTTTCTTT; CDR3 protein: CASSLGWTANTEAFF; clone size: .; D gene: .; J gene: TRBJ1-1; V gene: TRBV7-6
CDR3 DNA: TGTGCCAGCTCCCCCGGCAATGAGCAGTTCTTC; CDR3 protein: CASSPGNEQFF; clone size: .; D gene: .; J gene: TRBJ2-1; V gene: TRBV3-1/TRBV3-2
CDR3 DNA: TGCGCCAGCAGCCCGAGGACAGATTCTAACTATGGCTACACCTTC; CDR3 protein: CASSPRTDSNYGYTF; clone size: .; D gene: .; J gene: TRBJ1-2; V gene: TRBV4-1
CDR3 DNA: TGTGCCAGCAGCGTAGACCGGGGACTAGCCCTCAATGAGCAGTTCTTC; CDR3 protein: CASSVDRGLALNEQFF; clone size: .; D gene: TRBD2; J gene: TRBJ2-1; V gene: TRBV9
CDR3 DNA: TGTGCCACCCTAGCGGACCCGAACACCGGGGAGCTGTTTTTT; CDR3 protein: CATLADPNTGELFF; clone size: .; D gene: TRBD2; J gene: TRBJ2-2; V gene: TRBV10-3
CDR3 DNA: TGTGCCAGCAGCCTGGGCCCAATTAATTCACCCCTCCACTTT; CDR3 protein: CASSLGPINSPLHF; clone size: .; D gene: .; J gene: TRBJ1-6; V gene: TRBV6-5
CDR3 DNA: TGTGCCAGCAGCTCCCTGGCGGGGGGTAAAGTTGAGCAGTTCTTC; CDR3 protein: CASSSLAGGKVEQFF; clone size: .; D gene: TRBD2; J gene: TRBJ2-1; V gene: TRBV7-2
CDR3 DNA: TGTGCCAGCTTCCGCCACGGGGAACTCGGCTACACCTTC; CDR3 protein: CASFRHGELGYTF; clone size: .; D gene: .; J gene: TRBJ1-2; V gene: TRBV28
CDR3 DNA: TGTGCCATCAGTGAGGGTACAGGGGCTGGCTACACCTTC; CDR3 protein: CAISEGTGAGYTF; clone size: .; D gene: TRBD1; J gene: TRBJ1-2; V gene: TRBV10-3
CDR3 DNA: TGTGCCTGGAGTAGGACAGTGCATGAGCAGTTCTTC; CDR3 protein: CAWSRTVHEQFF; clone size: .; D gene: .; J gene: TRBJ2-1; V gene: TRBV30
CDR3 DNA: TGTGCCAGCAGCTTCAGCGGAGTTCTCAATGAGCAGTTCTTC; CDR3 protein: CASSFSGVLNEQFF; clone size: .; D gene: .; J gene: TRBJ2-1; V gene: TRBV7-9
CDR3 DNA: TGTGCCAGCAGGCCGGGACTAGCGGGAAGGGGTACGCAGTATTTT; CDR3 protein: CASRPGLAGRGTQYF; clone size: .; D gene: TRBD2; J gene: TRBJ2-3; V gene: TRBV28
CDR3 DNA: TGTGCCAGCCGTTGGACAGGGAACTATGGCTACACCTTC; CDR3 protein: CASRWTGNYGYTF; clone size: .; D gene: TRBD1; J gene: TRBJ1-2; V gene: TRBV2
CDR3 DNA: TGTGCCAGCAGCCAAGACCATCGGGGGTACTACAATGAGCAGTTCTTC; CDR3 protein: CASSQDHRGYYNEQFF; clone size: .; D gene: .; J gene: TRBJ2-1; V gene: TRBV4-2
CDR3 DNA: TGTGCCAGCAGCTTGGGGCAGGGGACCACCGGGGAGCTGTTTTTT; CDR3 protein: CASSLGQGTTGELFF; clone size: .; D gene: .; J gene: TRBJ2-2; V gene: TRBV5-4
CDR3 DNA: TGTGCCAGCTCACCCCAGACACCAGAAGCTTTCTTT; CDR3 protein: CASSPQTPEAFF; clone size: .; D gene: .; J gene: TRBJ1-1; V gene: TRBV18
CDR3 DNA: TGTGCCAGCAGCTCCTCCTGGGGGGGTTACAATGAGCAGTTCTTC; CDR3 protein: CASSSSWGGYNEQFF; clone size: .; D gene: TRBD2; J gene: TRBJ2-1; V gene: TRBV7-3
CDR3 DNA: TGTGCCAGCAGTTACGGGAGAGGAGAGCCTGAAGCTTTCTTT; CDR3 protein: CASSYGRGEPEAFF; clone size: .; D gene: .; J gene: TRBJ1-1; V gene: TRBV6-5
CDR3 DNA: TGTGCCAGTAGTATAGAGTCTGGGGGGACGACCTACAATGAGCAGTTCTTC; CDR3 protein: CASSIESGGTTYNEQFF; clone size: .; D gene: .; J gene: TRBJ2-1; V gene: TRBV19
CDR3 DNA: TGTGCCAGCAGCCCCCCGTCAGGGGGAACCGGGGAGCTGTTTTTT; CDR3 protein: CASSPPSGGTGELFF; clone size: .; D gene: TRBD1; J gene: TRBJ2-2; V gene: TRBV7-2
CDR3 DNA: TGTGCCAGCTCAAGAACCACGACAGGGGGGTCTAATTCACCCCTCCACTTT; CDR3 protein: CASSRTTTGGSNSPLHF; clone size: .; D gene: TRBD1; J gene: TRBJ1-6; V gene: TRBV18
CDR3 DNA: TGTGCCAGCAGCGGTGCCGGGACTAGCGGAAACACAGATACGCAGTATTTT; CDR3 protein: CASSGAGTSGNTDTQYF; clone size: .; D gene: TRBD2; J gene: TRBJ2-3; V gene: TRBV7-9
CDR3 DNA: TGTGCCAGCAGTGAATGGGAGGGAGGGCCTTACGAGCAGTACTTC; CDR3 protein: CASSEWEGGPYEQYF; clone size: .; D gene: TRBD2; J gene: TRBJ2-7; V gene: TRBV6-1
CDR3 DNA: TGCGCCAGCAGCCCGGGACCAGGGGTTAACGAGCAGTACTTC; CDR3 protein: CASSPGPGVNEQYF; clone size: .; D gene: .; J gene: TRBJ2-7; V gene: TRBV4-1
CDR3 DNA: TGTGCCAGTAGTATAGAAGGGGTGAGCTCCTATAATTCACCCCTCCACTTT; CDR3 protein: CASSIEGVSSYNSPLHF; clone size: .; D gene: .; J gene: TRBJ1-6; V gene: TRBV19
CDR3 DNA: TGTGCCAGCAGTTTCCTGGGACAGGGAACAGATACGCAGTATTTT; CDR3 protein: CASSFLGQGTDTQYF; clone size: .; D gene: TRBD1; J gene: TRBJ2-3; V gene: TRBV27
CDR3 DNA: TGTGCCAGCTTTTGGCAGGGTTCTGGGGCCAACGTCCTGACTTTC; CDR3 protein: CASFWQGSGANVLTF; clone size: .; D gene: .; J gene: TRBJ2-6; V gene: TRBV18
CDR3 DNA: TGTGCCAGCAGCCACAGGGCAGATACGCAGTATTTT; CDR3 protein: CASSHRADTQYF; clone size: .; D gene: .; J gene: TRBJ2-3; V gene: TRBV3-1/TRBV3-2
CDR3 DNA: TGTGCCAGCAGCGGGACTGTCGCTTTAGAGACCCAGTACTTC; CDR3 protein: CASSGTVALETQYF; clone size: once; D gene: .; J gene: TRBJ2-5; V gene: TRBV6-2/TRBV6-3
CDR3 DNA: TGTGCCAGCAGCCTTGGACTAGCGGGAGTAAGTAGCACAGATACGCAGTATTTT; CDR3 protein: CASSLGLAGVSSTDTQYF; clone size: once; D gene: TRBD2; J gene: TRBJ2-3; V gene: TRBV27
CDR3 DNA: TGTGCCAGTAGTATATTAGGGGGAGGGTTGGAGCAGTTCTTC; CDR3 protein: CASSILGGGLEQFF; clone size: .; D gene: .; J gene: TRBJ2-1; V gene: TRBV19
CDR3 DNA: TGTGCCAGCAGCCGGGGACAGGCGGCTAATTCACCCCTCCACTTT; CDR3 protein: CASSRGQAANSPLHF; clone size: .; D gene: TRBD1; J gene: TRBJ1-6; V gene: TRBV4-2
CDR3 DNA: TGTGCCAGCAGTTTATTAGGAGGAGCCTACGAGCAGTACTTC; CDR3 protein: CASSLLGGAYEQYF; clone size: .; D gene: .; J gene: TRBJ2-7; V gene: TRBV28
CDR3 DNA: TGTGCCAGCAGCGTAGGCGTCAACAGGGGCTACACCTTC; CDR3 protein: CASSVGVNRGYTF; clone size: .; D gene: .; J gene: TRBJ1-2; V gene: TRBV9
CDR3 DNA: TGTGCCAGCAAGGGGGCGGGGCAAGAGACCCAGTACTTC; CDR3 protein: CASKGAGQETQYF; clone size: .; D gene: .; J gene: TRBJ2-5; V gene: TRBV27
CDR3 DNA: TGTGCCAGCAGTGGGGGACAGGGATATTCACCCCTCCACTTT; CDR3 protein: CASSGGQGYSPLHF; clone size: .; D gene: TRBD1; J gene: TRBJ1-6; V gene: TRBV2
CDR3 DNA: TGTGCCAGCTCAAGGACTAGCGGGTATGAAGAGACCCAGTACTTC; CDR3 protein: CASSRTSGYEETQYF; clone size: .; D gene: TRBD2; J gene: TRBJ2-5; V gene: TRBV18
CDR3 DNA: TGTGCCAGCAGCTTTGATCTGGGGGCTAGGCAGCCCCAGCATTTT; CDR3 protein: CASSFDLGARQPQHF; clone size: .; D gene: .; J gene: TRBJ1-5; V gene: TRBV5-8
CDR3 DNA: TGTGCCAGCAGCATCGACAGGGACGGAAACACCATATATTTT; CDR3 protein: CASSIDRDGNTIYF; clone size: .; D gene: TRBD1; J gene: TRBJ1-3; V gene: TRBV6-5
CDR3 DNA: TGTGCCAGCAAAACTGCGGGACAGGGGTTCTATGGCTACACCTTC; CDR3 protein: CASKTAGQGFYGYTF; clone size: .; D gene: TRBD1; J gene: TRBJ1-2; V gene: TRBV6-5
CDR3 DNA: TGTGCCAGCAGCTTGAGCGTAAAGACCCAGTACTTC; CDR3 protein: CASSLSVKTQYF; clone size: few; D gene: .; J gene: TRBJ2-5; V gene: TRBV5-8